The TCR beta chain described here comes from a study of T cells after yellow fever vaccination. Points from the study as a whole: Compared with primary, the secondary response was weaker and peaked at day 5, not 15. Almost all vaccine-responding clonotypes could not be detected on day 0 in sorted memory subsets.

Germline V lookup: CDR1 SGHTA, CDR2 FQGNSA. V was shortened by 1 base and J by 1 base, with 17 bases between the two germline ends. The CDR3 runs to 17 residues. This clonotype was seen at least ten times. A 5'RACE template-switching step, the method used to make TCR cDNA, added a universal primer site and UMIs. From the 5' RACE reads, TCRdb called clonotypes with MiXCR, one entry per CDR3 protein. The sample has about 13,000 distinct CDR3 sequences; about 5.3% are singletons. The chain links TRBV7-2 to TRBJ2-7, with a weak D call TRBD2 (6 bases). This sequence was found in a man aged 25-45 years who received the YFV17D yellow fever vaccine. The input for sequencing was PBMCs, either bulk or a sorted T-cell subset (CD4+, CD8+, memory, or dextramer-sorted; not recorded which), taken 45 days after the yellow fever booster vaccination. CDR3 in amino acids: CASSLVGTGVSSYEQYF. DNA for the CDR3: TGTGCCAGCAGCTTAGTCGGGACGGGAGTAAGTTCCTACGAGCAGTACTTC.